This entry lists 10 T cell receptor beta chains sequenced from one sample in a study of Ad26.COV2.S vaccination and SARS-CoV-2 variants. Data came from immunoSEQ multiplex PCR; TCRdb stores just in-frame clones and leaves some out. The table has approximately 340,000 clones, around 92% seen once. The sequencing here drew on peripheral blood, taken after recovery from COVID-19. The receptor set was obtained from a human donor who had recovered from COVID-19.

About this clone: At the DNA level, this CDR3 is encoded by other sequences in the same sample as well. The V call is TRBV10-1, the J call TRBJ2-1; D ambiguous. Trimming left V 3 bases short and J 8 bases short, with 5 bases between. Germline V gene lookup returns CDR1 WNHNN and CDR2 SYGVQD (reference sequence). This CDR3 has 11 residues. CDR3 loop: CASSDRDEQFF. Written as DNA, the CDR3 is TGCGCCAGCAGTGACCGGGATGAGCAGTTCTTC.

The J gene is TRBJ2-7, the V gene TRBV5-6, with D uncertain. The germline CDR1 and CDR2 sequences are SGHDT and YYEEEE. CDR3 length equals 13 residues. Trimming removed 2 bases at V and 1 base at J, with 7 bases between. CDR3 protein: CASSLMVSYEQYF. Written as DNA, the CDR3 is TGTGCCAGCAGCTTAATGGTTTCCTACGAGCAGTACTTC.

CDR3 protein: CASSPQGAGGEAFF. CDR3 in DNA: TGTGCCAGCAGCCCGCAGGGGGCCGGAGGTGAAGCTTTCTTT. The gene calls are TRBV6-5 and TRBJ1-1, with 8 bases lining up with TRBD1. The germline gives CDR1 MNHEY, CDR2 SVGAGI. The CDR3 is 14 amino acids. The ends lost 6 bases at V and 7 bases at J; junction bases unmatched: 10.

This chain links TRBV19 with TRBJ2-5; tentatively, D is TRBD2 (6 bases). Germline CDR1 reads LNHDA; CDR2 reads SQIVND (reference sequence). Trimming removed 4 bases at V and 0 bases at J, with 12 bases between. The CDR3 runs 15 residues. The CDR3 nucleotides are TGTGCCAGTAGTACTCGGGACTTGTACCAAGAGACCCAGTACTTC. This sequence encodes CASSTRDLYQETQYF.

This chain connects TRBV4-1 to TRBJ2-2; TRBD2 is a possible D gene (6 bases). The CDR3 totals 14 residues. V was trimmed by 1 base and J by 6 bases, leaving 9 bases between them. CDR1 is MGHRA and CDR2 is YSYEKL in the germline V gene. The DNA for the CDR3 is TGCGCCAGCAGCCAAGGGACTACGGCCGGGGAGCTGTTTTTT. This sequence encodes CASSQGTTAGELFF.

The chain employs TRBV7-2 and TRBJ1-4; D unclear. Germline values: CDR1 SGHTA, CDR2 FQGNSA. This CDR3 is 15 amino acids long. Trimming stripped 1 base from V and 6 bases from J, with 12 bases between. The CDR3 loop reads CASSLEQQGYEKLFF. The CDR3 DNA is TGTGCCAGCAGCTTAGAACAGCAAGGGTATGAAAAACTGTTTTTT.

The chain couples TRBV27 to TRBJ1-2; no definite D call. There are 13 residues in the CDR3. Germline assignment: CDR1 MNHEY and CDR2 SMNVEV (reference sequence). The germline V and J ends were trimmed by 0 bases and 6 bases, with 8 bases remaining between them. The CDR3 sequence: CASSLSRRDGYTF. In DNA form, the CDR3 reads TGTGCCAGCAGTTTATCGAGGAGGGATGGCTACACCTTC.

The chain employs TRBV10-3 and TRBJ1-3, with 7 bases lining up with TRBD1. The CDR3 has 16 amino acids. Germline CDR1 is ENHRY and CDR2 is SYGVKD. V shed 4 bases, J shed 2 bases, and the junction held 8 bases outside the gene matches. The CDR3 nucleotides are TGTGCCATCAGTGGAGCCGGGACAGTCGCTGGAAACACCATATATTTT. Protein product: CAISGAGTVAGNTIYF.

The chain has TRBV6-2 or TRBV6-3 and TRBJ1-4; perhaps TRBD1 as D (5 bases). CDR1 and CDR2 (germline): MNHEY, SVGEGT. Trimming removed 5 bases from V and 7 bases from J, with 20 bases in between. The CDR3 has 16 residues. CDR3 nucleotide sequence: TGTGCCAGCAGTGCTATGCCGGGGCCGGACTCTGAAAAACTGTTTTTT. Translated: CASSAMPGPDSEKLFF.

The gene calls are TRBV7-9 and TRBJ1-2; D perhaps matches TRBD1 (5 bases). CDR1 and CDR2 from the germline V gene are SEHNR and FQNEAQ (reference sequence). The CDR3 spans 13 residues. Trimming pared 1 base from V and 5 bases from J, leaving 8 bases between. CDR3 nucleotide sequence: TGTGCCAGCAGCTTAGGACAGACTTATGGCTACACCTTC. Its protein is CASSLGQTYGYTF. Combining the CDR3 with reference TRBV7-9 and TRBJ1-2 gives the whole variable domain DTGVSQNPRHKITKRGQNVTFRCDPISEHNRLYWYRQTLGQGPEFLTYFQNEAQLEKSRLLSDRFSAERPKGSFSTLEIQRTEQGDSAMYLCASSLGQTYGYTFGSGTRLTVV.